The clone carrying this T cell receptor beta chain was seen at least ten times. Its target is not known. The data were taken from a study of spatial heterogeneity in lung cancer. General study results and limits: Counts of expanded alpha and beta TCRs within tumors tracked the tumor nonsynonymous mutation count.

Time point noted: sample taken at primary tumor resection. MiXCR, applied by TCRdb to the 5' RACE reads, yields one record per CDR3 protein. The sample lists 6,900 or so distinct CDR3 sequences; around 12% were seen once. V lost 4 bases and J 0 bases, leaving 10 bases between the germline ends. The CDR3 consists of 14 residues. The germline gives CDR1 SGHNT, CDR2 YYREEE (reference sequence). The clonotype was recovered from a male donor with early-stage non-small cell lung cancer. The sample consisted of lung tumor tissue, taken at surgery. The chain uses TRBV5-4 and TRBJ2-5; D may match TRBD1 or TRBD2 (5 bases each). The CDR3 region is CASSPGTDQETQYF. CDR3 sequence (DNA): TGTGCCAGCAGCCCGGGGACGGACCAAGAGACCCAGTACTTC.